This TCR beta chain was recovered during a study of T cell changes during pregnancy in multiple sclerosis. The V end lost 3 bases, the J end lost 3 bases, and 11 bases lay between the germline ends. Per the germline V gene, CDR1 is KGHSH and CDR2 is LQKENI. The CDR3 covers 15 residues. Clones were read by immunoSEQ multiplex PCR, and TCRdb kept only the in-frame ones, dropping some. The sample lists 80,000 or so clones, 92% seen once, with about 3% in the top ten. This material consisted of peripheral blood, taken before pregnancy. This TCR came from a female donor with multiple sclerosis, enrolled in a pregnancy study. The rearrangement uses TRBV18 and TRBJ1-4, with a weak D call TRBD1 (5 bases). DNA for the CDR3: TGTGCCAGCTCACCTAAGACAGTAGCTAATGAAAAACTGTTTTTT. Translation: CASSPKTVANEKLFF.